This T cell receptor beta chain was recorded in a study of long-term antiretroviral therapy in people with HIV. Points from the study as a whole: HIV repertoires had narrower CDR3 length ranges than controls. ART preceded a rise in diversity that nonetheless stayed lower than in transplant donor controls. Regardless of time point, clones expanded before ART dominated the repertoire. In the period from about 2003 to 2017, blood was collected, possibly under older ART regimens.

Version v3.0 of the immunoSEQ assay was performed at survey level. The assay was immunoSEQ multiplex PCR, and TCRdb's table has in-frame clones only and misses some. The sample contains about 11,000 clones, around four fifths of which appear only once. The CDR3 runs to 19 residues. The V and J ends lost 5 bases and 1 base, in that order; junction bases with no gene match: 14. Germline V CDR1 and CDR2: SGHDT, YYEEEE. With respect to this clone: Its matching antigen is unknown.

This receptor was identified in a man aged 30 to 45 with HIV. The sequencing here drew on unsorted PBMCs, taken at the start of antiretroviral therapy, before treatment. The chain recombines TRBV5-6 with TRBJ2-3; TRBD2 agrees at 12 bases. Here the CDR3 DNA reads TGTGCCAGCAGGGGGATCCAAGGGGCTAGCGGGAGGGGCACAGATACGCAGTATTTT. Translating it yields CASRGIQGASGRGTDTQYF.